This T cell receptor beta chain comes out of a study of shared clonotypes between healthy human individuals. Of note for this clone: Its antigen remains unknown.

Trimming removed 4 bases from V and 0 bases from J; junction bases left unmatched: 7. Germline CDR1 is SGHRS and CDR2 is YFSETQ. This CDR3 is 16 amino acids long. Profiling relied on immunoSEQ multiplex PCR, and the TCRdb table lists in-frame clones only, not all of them. The repertoire holds around 2.5 million clones, with under 95% as singletons. Study-level findings and limits: The genetic and exposure-history diversity represented was limited by few donors. Among the subsets, naive ones generally showed larger estimated richness than memory ones. With several donors compared, about 5.2% of naive CD4 clonotypes were shared.

Sequencing was performed on naive CD4+ T cells from PBMCs. Subset in this sample: CD45RA+ positively selected. This chain joins TRBV5-1 and TRBJ1-1, with 9 bases fitting TRBD1. The sequence was obtained from a man between 18 and 29 years old in good health. Some clones in this sample may be carry-over from other donors' samples. The chain's CDR3 is CASSRGQGRVNTEAFF. CDR3 sequence (DNA): TGCGCCAGCAGCCGCGGACAGGGGAGGGTGAACACTGAAGCTTTCTTT.